Listed below are T cell receptor beta chains from one sample, sequenced in a study of blood T cell repertoires in COVID-19. Sequencing used immunoSEQ multiplex PCR; TCRdb keeps in-frame clones, though not all of them. This repertoire shows some 100,000 clones, 86% found once; its top ten account for 2% to 3%. Source material: PBMCs or T cells enriched from blood (not recorded which). The origin of the receptors is a woman aged 45-65 years who had recovered from COVID-19. Both conserved end residues are trimmed from each CDR3.

v_call,j_call,cdr3_aa
TRBV23-1,TRBJ1-5,ASIFVPDRGRFQPQH
TRBV2,TRBJ1-2,ASSRDRSDYGYT
TRBV27,TRBJ1-2,ASSLEESGVDGYT
TRBV2,TRBJ1-4,ASSLQSIREKLF
TRBV5-6,TRBJ1-2,ATLRQGFGYGYT
TRBV9,TRBJ2-3,ASSVRQGGTDTQY
TRBV7-2,TRBJ2-2,ASSLGRAAGELF
TRBV18,TRBJ2-7,ASSRASSYEQY
TRBV29-1,TRBJ1-1,SAGLMNTEAF
TRBV3-1/TRBV3-2,TRBJ2-3,ASSTRTGSTDTQY
TRBV30,TRBJ2-1,AWTGVYEQF
TRBV30,TRBJ1-4,AWSVGGFGATNEKLF
TRBV29-1,TRBJ2-7,SVVRGYEQY
TRBV30,TRBJ1-2,AWNRQGYYGYT
TRBV5-8,TRBJ1-6,ASSLVFGRGNSPLH
TRBV9,TRBJ2-7,ASSAPGRSYEQY
TRBV11-1,TRBJ1-2,ASSWDNTNYGYT
TRBV6-2/TRBV6-3,TRBJ2-7,ASSPEGHEQY
TRBV5-6,TRBJ2-3,ANSLDGLAGFGTDTQY
TRBV24-1,TRBJ1-1,ATSDQHTTEAF
TRBV18,TRBJ1-1,ASSPQSPRDTEAF